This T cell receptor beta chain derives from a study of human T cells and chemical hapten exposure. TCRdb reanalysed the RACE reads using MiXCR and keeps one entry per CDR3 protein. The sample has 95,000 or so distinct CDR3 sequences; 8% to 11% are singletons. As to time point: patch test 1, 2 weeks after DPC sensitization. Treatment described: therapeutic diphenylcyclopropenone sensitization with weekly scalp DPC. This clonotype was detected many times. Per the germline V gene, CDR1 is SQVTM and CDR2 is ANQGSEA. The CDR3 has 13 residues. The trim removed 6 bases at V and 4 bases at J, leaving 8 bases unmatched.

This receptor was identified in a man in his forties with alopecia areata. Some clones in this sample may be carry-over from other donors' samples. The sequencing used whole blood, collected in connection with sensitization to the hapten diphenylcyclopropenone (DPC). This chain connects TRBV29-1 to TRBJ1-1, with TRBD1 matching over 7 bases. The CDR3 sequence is CSVSAGQSTEAFF. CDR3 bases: TGCAGCGTGAGTGCGGGACAGAGCACTGAAGCTTTCTTT. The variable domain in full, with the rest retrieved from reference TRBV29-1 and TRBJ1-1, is SAVISQKPSRDICQRGTSLTIQCQVDSQVTMMFWYRQQPGQSLTLIATANQGSEATYESGFVIDKFPISRPNLTFSTLTVSNMSPEDSSIYLCSVSAGQSTEAFFGQGTRLTVV.